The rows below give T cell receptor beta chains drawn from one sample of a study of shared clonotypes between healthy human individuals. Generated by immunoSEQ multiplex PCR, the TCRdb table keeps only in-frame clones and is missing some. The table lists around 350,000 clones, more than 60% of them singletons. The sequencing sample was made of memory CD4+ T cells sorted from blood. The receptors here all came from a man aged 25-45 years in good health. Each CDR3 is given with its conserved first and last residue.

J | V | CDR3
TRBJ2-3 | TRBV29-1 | CSTNTDTQYF
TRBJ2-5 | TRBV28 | CASSLYTGAGETQYF
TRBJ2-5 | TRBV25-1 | CASSEPGGGQETQYF
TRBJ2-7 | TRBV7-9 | CASSPPSGEQYF
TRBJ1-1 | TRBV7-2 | CASTRQPNTEAFF
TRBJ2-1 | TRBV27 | CASSLSWLAVNEQFF
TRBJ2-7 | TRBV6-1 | CASRTGGKALTYF
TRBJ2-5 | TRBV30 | CAWSQGPETQYF
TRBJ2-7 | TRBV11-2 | CASGRLGSYEQYF
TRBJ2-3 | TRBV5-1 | CASSLEAGTDTQYF
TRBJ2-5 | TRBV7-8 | CASSSGLVSVTQYF
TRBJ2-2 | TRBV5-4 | CASSLKTSGDGELFF
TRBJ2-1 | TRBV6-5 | CASSYTVYNEQFF
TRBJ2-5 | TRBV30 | CAWSSGPGQGQETQYF
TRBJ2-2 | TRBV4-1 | CASSLGLAGTGELFF
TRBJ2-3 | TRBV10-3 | CAISPQGSDTQYF
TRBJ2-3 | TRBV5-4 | CASSFRGNTDTQYF